This T cell receptor beta chain comes out of a study of blood T cell repertoires in COVID-19. The wider study: Donors in the United States, Italy and Spain gave samples during acute or convalescent COVID-19. PBMCs, B-cell-depleted T cells, or T cells provided the cDNA or gDNA that made up the material.

Original handling: Counts of nucleated cells, estimated from reference gene primer amplification, were obtained. The data were produced by immunoSEQ multiplex PCR, yet TCRdb's version contains in-frame clones alone and is incomplete. V and J calls and clone size follow that table, whereas D and trimming were derived from the DNA. The profile covers 63,000 or so clones, with about 90% appearing a single time and over 1.2% taken by the ten largest. Germline V lookup: CDR1 SGHVS, CDR2 FQNEAQ. The V gene lost 1 base and the J gene lost 8 bases, with 14 bases spanning the gap. CDR3 length equals 14 residues.

The sample comprised peripheral blood. The J gene is TRBJ1-2, the V gene TRBV7-8, with a possible D match to TRBD1 (6 bases). The clonotype originates from a man in his 60s with acute or convalescent COVID-19. The CDR3 here is CASSLGTELGGYTF. The CDR3 nucleotides are TGTGCCAGCAGCTTAGGGACAGAACTCGGGGGCTACACCTTC.